This T cell receptor (beta chain) was retrieved from a study of T cells in Graves' hyperthyroidism and ophthalmopathy. Uncontrolled infection, other autoimmune disease, pregnancy or lactation excluded patients. TCR beta CDR3 region amplification was performed from RNA transcripts. The TCR CDR3 was amplified in a first-round RT-PCR using the HTBI primer set. TCRdb recomputed calls from the multiplex PCR reads with MiXCR, one row per CDR3 protein. The table shows hundreds of thousands of distinct CDR3 sequences, with about 45% occurring only once. General study points: The authors' 13 V-J model separated ophthalmopathy from stable hyperthyroidism. Peripheral blood also featured most of the thyroid clonotypes expanded above 0.001. It was a median around 6 months before onset that the model predicted ophthalmopathy.

In germline, CDR1 is SQVTM, CDR2 ANQGSEA. The trim removed 2 bases at V and 0 bases at J, leaving 6 bases unmatched. CDR3 length: 16 residues. This clonotype was counted ten times or more. Its cognate antigen is unknown. The sequencing sample was made of peripheral blood or thyroid tissue (not recorded which). The TCR was taken from an adult man with Graves' disease, either hyperthyroidism or ophthalmopathy (not recorded which). J is TRBJ2-2 and V is TRBV29-1, with TRBD1 identical over 7 bases. The DNA of the CDR3 is TGCAGCGTTGAAAAGGGACAGCAATCGAACACCGGGGAGCTGTTTTTT. Translation gives CSVEKGQQSNTGELFF.